Sequencing of this T cell receptor beta chain was carried out in a study of OX40 agonist ivuxolimab in advanced cancers. Turning to the study itself: Two cutaneous melanoma patients and one hepatocellular carcinoma patient, three in all, had partial responses. Study-level points and caveats: People who partly responded at 0.1-3.0 mg/kg had some of the least clonal expansion seen. Determination of antigen specificity was not performed for the expanded peripheral T cells. Clones of CD4+ and CD8+ blood T cells grew by week 6 at doses of 0.1 to 3.0 mg/kg.

V lost 5 bases to trimming and J lost 4 bases, with 8 bases between them. Per the germline V gene, CDR1 is SQVTM and CDR2 is ANQGSEA. There are 12 residues in the CDR3. The data were produced by immunoSEQ multiplex PCR, yet TCRdb's version contains in-frame clones alone and is incomplete. Seen here are roughly 19,000 clones, roughly 80% observed once, and the top ten hold around 59%. Turning to this clone: Its antigen is not identified.

The TCR comes from an adult with an advanced solid tumor such as melanoma, head and neck, liver or kidney cancer. The gene calls are TRBV29-1 and TRBJ2-2; D remains unclear. Here the sequenced sample was CD4+ or CD8+ T cells sorted from blood, taken in a trial of the OX40 agonist ivuxolimab. The CDR3 region is CSVRIGTGELFF. CDR3 nucleotide sequence: TGCAGCGTTCGGATTGGCACCGGGGAGCTGTTTTTT.